The source of this T cell receptor beta chain is a study of cytomegalovirus exposure and HLA in healthy donors. For the study at large: A subsequent analysis stated that the 95 to 150 validation repertoires were run on the same platform as the approximately 700 first-cohort repertoires.

TCRdb's table, derived via immunoSEQ multiplex PCR, lists solely in-frame clones and lacks some. The profile shows 130,000 to 150,000 clones, roughly 87% of them singletons. The donors were part of the validation cohort, which consisted of about 130 subjects and was separate from the first cohort of under 750 subjects. This CDR3 spans 12 amino acids. V lost 5 bases and J lost 13, with 14 bases in between. Germline V gene lookup returns CDR1 SGHTA and CDR2 FQGNSA. Study-wide findings and caveats: According to the study, some 160 TCR beta chains were cytomegalovirus-associated.

This clone appeared a few times. Antigen: not known. The source is a man aged 18 to 35 in good health and CMV-seropositive. The material sequenced was PBMCs. V is TRBV7-2 and J is TRBJ2-2, with D perhaps matching TRBD2 (6 bases). The CDR3 spells CASSRDSIMLFF. In nucleotides, the CDR3 is TGTGCCAGCAGCCGGGACTCCATCATGCTGTTTTTT.